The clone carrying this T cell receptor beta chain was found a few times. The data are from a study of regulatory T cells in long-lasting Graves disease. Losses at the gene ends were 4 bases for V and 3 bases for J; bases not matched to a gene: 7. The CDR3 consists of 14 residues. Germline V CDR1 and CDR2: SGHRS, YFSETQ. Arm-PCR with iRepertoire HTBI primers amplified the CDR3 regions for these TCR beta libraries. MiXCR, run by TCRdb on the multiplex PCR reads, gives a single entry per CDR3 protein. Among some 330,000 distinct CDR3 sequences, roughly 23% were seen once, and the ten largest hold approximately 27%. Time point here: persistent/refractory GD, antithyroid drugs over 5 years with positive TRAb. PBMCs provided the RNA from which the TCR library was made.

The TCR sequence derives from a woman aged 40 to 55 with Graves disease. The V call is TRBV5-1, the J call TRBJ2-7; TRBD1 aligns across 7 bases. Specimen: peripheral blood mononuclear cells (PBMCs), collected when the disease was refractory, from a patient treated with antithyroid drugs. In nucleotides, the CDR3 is TGCGCCAGCAGCGGCCGGGACAGCGGCTACGAGCAGTACTTC. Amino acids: CASSGRDSGYEQYF.